The entry that follows covers one T cell receptor beta chain sequence. The table came from immunoSEQ multiplex PCR; TCRdb's copy has only in-frame clones and leaves some out. This table holds tens of thousands of clones, over 95% found once. The sample comes from a study of technical replicates of blood from a handful of donors. The CDR3 is 13 amino acids. The sequence derives from a human donor in good health. The V call is TRBV21-1, the J call TRBJ1-2; the DNA was not used to check the table's D call, TRBD1. TRBV21-1 corresponds to a pseudogene. Sequencing was carried out using T cells isolated from PBMCs. The CDR3 protein is CASRRSRKGPDTF. The DNA of the CDR3 is TGTGCCAGCAGACGATCGAGAAAGGGGCCAGACACCTTC.